This T cell receptor beta chain is drawn from a study of blood T cell repertoires in COVID-19. Study-level information: PBMCs, B-cell-depleted T cells, or T cells provided the cDNA or gDNA that made up the material.

The trim removed 5 bases at V and 3 bases at J, leaving 6 bases unmatched. The CDR3 runs 15 residues. Germline-derived CDR1 and CDR2 are SGHAT and FQNNGV. Method: immunoSEQ multiplex PCR; TCRdb's copy keeps in-frame clones and lacks some. This repertoire shows about 270,000 clones, around 82% found once; its top ten account for less than 4%. In this sample, this clone turned up a few times. The specimen was peripheral blood. This clonotype was sampled from a woman between 18 and 29 years old with acute or convalescent COVID-19. The V call is TRBV11-2, the J call TRBJ2-7, with TRBD2 matching over 11 bases. CDR3 in DNA: TGTGCCAGCAGCCGTGGACTAGCGGGCTACTACGAGCAGTACTTC. It yields the protein CASSRGLAGYYEQYF.